This T cell receptor beta chain was documented in a study of OX40 agonist ivuxolimab in advanced cancers. V lost 4 bases to trimming and J lost 5 bases, with 17 bases between them. The CDR3 length is 16 residues. Repertoires were generated with immunoSEQ multiplex PCR, while TCRdb's copy carries only in-frame clones and drops some. This table holds tens of thousands of clones, over 75% found once. The input for sequencing was CD4+ or CD8+ T cells sorted from blood, taken in a trial of the OX40 agonist ivuxolimab. This sequence originates from an adult with an advanced solid tumor such as melanoma, head and neck, liver or kidney cancer. The rearrangement joins TRBV23-1 to TRBJ1-4, with D unclear. TRBV23-1 is annotated as an ORF whose role is uncertain. CDR3 nucleotides: TGCGCCAGCAGTCGAAAAGGCGGAGGCGGAAATGAAAAACTGTTTTTT. Amino acid sequence: CASSRKGGGGNEKLFF.